The TCR beta chain under discussion was sequenced for a study of cytomegalovirus exposure and HLA in healthy donors. It was with 60 Vbeta and 13 Jbeta primers that the PCR ran. The data were produced by immunoSEQ multiplex PCR, yet TCRdb's version contains in-frame clones alone and is incomplete. The sample holds about 160,000 clones, 65% to 80% seen once. This CDR3 comprises 14 residues. The germline gives CDR1 SGDLS, CDR2 YYNGEE. Trimming took 3 bases from V and 1 from J; bases not matched to a gene: 2. Sequenced input: PBMCs. The J gene is TRBJ2-3, the V gene TRBV9; 7 bases map to TRBD2. The TCR was taken from a man aged 40-55 years in good health and CMV-seronegative. The CDR3 here is CASSAAGGTDTQYF. CDR3 nucleotide sequence: TGTGCCAGCAGCGCCGCGGGGGGCACAGATACGCAGTATTTT. Full variable domain (rest looked up from reference TRBV9 and TRBJ2-3): DSGVTQTPKHLITATGQRVTLRCSPRSGDLSVYWYQQSLDQGLQFLIQYYNGEERAKGNILERFSAQQFPDLHSELNLSSLELGDSALYFCASSAAGGTDTQYFGPGTRLTVL.